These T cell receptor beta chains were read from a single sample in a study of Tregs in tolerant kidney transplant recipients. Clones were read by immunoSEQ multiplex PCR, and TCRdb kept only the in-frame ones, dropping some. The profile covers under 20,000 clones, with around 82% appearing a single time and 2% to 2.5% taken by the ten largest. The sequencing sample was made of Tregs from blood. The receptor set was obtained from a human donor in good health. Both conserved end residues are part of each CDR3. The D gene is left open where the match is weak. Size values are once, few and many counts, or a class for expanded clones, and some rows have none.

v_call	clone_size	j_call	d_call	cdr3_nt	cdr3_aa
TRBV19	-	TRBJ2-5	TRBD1	TGTGCCAGTAGTAGGGGGACAGGGGGGGCGATGACCCAGTACTTC	CASSRGTGGAMTQYF
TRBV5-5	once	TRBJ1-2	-	TGTGCCAGCAGTTATCTGCCAGTAGCCCAGGACGGCTACACCTTC	CASSYLPVAQDGYTF
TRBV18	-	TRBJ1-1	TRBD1	TGTGCCAGCTCACAAGGGGGCTACACTGAAGCTTTCTTT	CASSQGGYTEAFF
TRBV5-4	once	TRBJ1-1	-	TGTGCCAGCAGCTTGTTCGGGGAAAACACTGAAGCTTTCTTT	CASSLFGENTEAFF
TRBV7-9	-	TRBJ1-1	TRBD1	TGTGCCAGCAGCGTACAGGGGGCTGTCACTGAAGCTTTCTTT	CASSVQGAVTEAFF
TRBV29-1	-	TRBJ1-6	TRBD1	TGCAGCGCCCGGGCAGGGGGAGTAGGTTCACCCCTCCACTTT	CSARAGGVGSPLHF
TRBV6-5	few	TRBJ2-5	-	TGTGCCAGCAGCGGGTGGGGGGGCGTGGGAGAGACCCAGTACTTC	CASSGWGGVGETQYF
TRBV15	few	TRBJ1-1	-	TGTGCCACCAGCAGACCCTACCCTCCCCTGTTCTTT	CATSRPYPPLFF
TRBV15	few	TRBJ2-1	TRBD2	TGTGCCACCAGCAGAGATACCCCTAGCGGAATCAATGAGCAGTTCTTC	CATSRDTPSGINEQFF
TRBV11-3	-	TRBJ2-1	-	TGTGCCAGCAGCTTGTCTGTCGGAGGGGCCTACAATGAGCAGTTCTTC	CASSLSVGGAYNEQFF
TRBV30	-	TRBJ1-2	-	TGTGCCTGGAGGGGAAAAGGGGTTGAGGGCGGCTACACCTTC	CAWRGKGVEGGYTF
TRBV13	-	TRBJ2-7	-	TGTGCCAGCAGCTTAGTGGGCAGACCTAAGGAGCAGTACTTC	CASSLVGRPKEQYF
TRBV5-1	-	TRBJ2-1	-	TGCGCCAGCAGTTACGGGAGTATGTACAATGAGCAGTTCTTC	CASSYGSMYNEQFF
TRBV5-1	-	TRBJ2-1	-	TGCGCCAGCAGCTTACAGGGAGGGCGCAATGAGCAGTTCTTC	CASSLQGGRNEQFF
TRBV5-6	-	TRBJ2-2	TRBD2	TGTGCCAGCAGCTCCCCACTAGCGGGAGTTGACACCGGGGAGCTGTTTTTT	CASSSPLAGVDTGELFF
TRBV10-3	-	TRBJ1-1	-	TGTGCCATCAGTGATGAGGGTAGCCGAAACACTGAAGCTTTCTTT	CAISDEGSRNTEAFF
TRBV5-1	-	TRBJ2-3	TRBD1	TGCGCCAGCAGCCGGGACAGGCGTACGCAGTATTTT	CASSRDRRTQYF
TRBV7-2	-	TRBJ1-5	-	TGTGCCAGCAGCCGGACCGCAGTCCTAGAGCCCCAGCATTTT	CASSRTAVLEPQHF
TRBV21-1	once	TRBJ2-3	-	TGTGCCAGCAGCAAAGCTAGGGGAAGCACAGATACGCAGTATTTT	CASSKARGSTDTQYF
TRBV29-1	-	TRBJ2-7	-	TGCAGCGTGAGACTAGCCTACGAGCAGTACTTC	CSVRLAYEQYF
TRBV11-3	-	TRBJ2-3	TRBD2	TGTGCCAGCAGCCCATTAGCGGGAGGCACAGATACGCAGTATTTT	CASSPLAGGTDTQYF
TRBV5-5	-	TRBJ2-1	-	TGTGCCAGCAGGCAAGGGACGAGGGAGCAGTTCTTC	CASRQGTREQFF
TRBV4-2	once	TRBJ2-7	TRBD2	TGTGCCAGCAGCCAAGCCAGGACAGGCCTGACTAGCGGGAGTAGATACGAGCAGTACTTC	CASSQARTGLTSGSRYEQYF
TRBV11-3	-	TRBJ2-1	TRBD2	TGTGCCAGCAGCGGTAGCGGGTTTACAAATGAGCAGTTCTTC	CASSGSGFTNEQFF
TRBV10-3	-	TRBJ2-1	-	TGTGCCATCAGTCGTGAACAGAATGAGCAGTTCTTC	CAISREQNEQFF
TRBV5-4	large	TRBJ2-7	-	TGTGCCAGCAGCTTGAAGGGTTCCTACGAGCAGTACTTC	CASSLKGSYEQYF
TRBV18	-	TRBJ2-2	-	TGTGCCAGCTCACCGGAAGCGGGTAACACCGGGGAGCTGTTTTTT	CASSPEAGNTGELFF
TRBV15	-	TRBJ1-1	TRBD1	TGTGCCACCAGCAGAGACCCCCGAGGGACAGGGGGCCAAAACACTGAAGCTTTCTTT	CATSRDPRGTGGQNTEAFF
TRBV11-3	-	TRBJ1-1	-	TGTGCCAGCAGCTTAGCAGGCCACACTGAAGCTTTCTTT	CASSLAGHTEAFF
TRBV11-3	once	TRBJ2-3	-	TGTGCCAGCAGCCTCTTTGGGGACGGCAAAAATACGCAGTATTTT	CASSLFGDGKNTQYF
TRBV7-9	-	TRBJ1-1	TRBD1	TGTGCCAGCAGCTTAGGGCAGGGGGGTGACACTGAAGCTTTCTTT	CASSLGQGGDTEAFF
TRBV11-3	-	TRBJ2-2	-	TGTGCCAGCAGCCTGAGATTGAACACCGGGGAGCTGTTTTTT	CASSLRLNTGELFF
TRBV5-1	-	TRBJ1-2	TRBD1	TGCGCCAGCAGTTCCGGGACAGGGATCTATGGCTACACCTTC	CASSSGTGIYGYTF
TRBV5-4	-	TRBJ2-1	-	TGTGCCAGCAGCTTGTTGGGTGGTGAGCAGTTCTTC	CASSLLGGEQFF
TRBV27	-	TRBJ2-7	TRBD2	TGTGCCAGTCTCCGTGCTAGCGGGGGATCCTACGAGCAGTACTTC	CASLRASGGSYEQYF
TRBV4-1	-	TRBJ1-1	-	TGCGCCAGCAGCCAAGATATGGGGCACCGAGGGGAAGCTTTCTTT	CASSQDMGHRGEAFF
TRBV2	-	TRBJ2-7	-	TGTGCCAGCGGATTTCTTGACAGGCAGCAGTACTTC	CASGFLDRQQYF
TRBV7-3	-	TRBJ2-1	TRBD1	TGTGCCAGCAGTACAGGGGGCGGTTACAATGAGCAGTTCTTC	CASSTGGGYNEQFF
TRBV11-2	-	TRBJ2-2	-	TGTGCCAGCAGCATCGGGACTCCGAACACCGGGGAGCTGTTTTTT	CASSIGTPNTGELFF
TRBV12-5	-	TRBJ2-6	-	TGTGCTAGTGGTTTCAGTATGTCTGGGGCCAACGTCCTGACTTTC	CASGFSMSGANVLTF
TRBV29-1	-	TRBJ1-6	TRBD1	TGCAGCGTTGAGAGAGGGGGCTTGAATAGGTTT	CSVERGGLNRF
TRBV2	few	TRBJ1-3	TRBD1	TGTGCCAGCAGGGTACAGGGGTCTTCTGGAAACACCATATATTTT	CASRVQGSSGNTIYF
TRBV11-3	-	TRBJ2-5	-	TGTGCCAGCAGCCCACCGTATTCGGTCCAGGGGGAGACCCAGTACTTC	CASSPPYSVQGETQYF
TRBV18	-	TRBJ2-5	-	TGTGCCAGCTCACCCACCTACTGCCCCCAGGGTAGGTCGAAAGAGACCCAGTACTTC	CASSPTYCPQGRSKETQYF
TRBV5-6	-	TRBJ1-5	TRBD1	TGTGCCAGCAGCAACGACAGGGGCCTCAATCAGCCCCAGCATTTT	CASSNDRGLNQPQHF
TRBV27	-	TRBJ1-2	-	TGTGCCAGCAGTCCAGGCTGGGCCCAATCGAAGTATGGCTACACCTTC	CASSPGWAQSKYGYTF